This is a list of T cell receptor beta chains from one sample in a study of blood T cell repertoires in COVID-19. The repertoire was sequenced with immunoSEQ multiplex PCR; TCRdb's copy has only in-frame clones and lacks some. Seen here are approximately 88,000 clones, about 77% observed once, and the top ten hold roughly 6.7%. The sequencing sample was made of peripheral blood. Receptor source: a man in his 70s with COVID-19, enrolled during active disease. The CDR3 runs from the conserved cysteine through the conserved F or W. The D gene is left open where the match is weak. Size is stated for part of the rows, as once, few or many counts, or as a class when the clone is expanded.

V: TRBV11-1
J: TRBJ1-5
size: many
D: -
CDR3: CASSQQGGGNQPQHF
DNA: TGTGCCAGCAGCCAACAGGGTGGGGGAAATCAGCCCCAGCATTTT

V: TRBV18
J: TRBJ2-7
size: -
D: TRBD2
CDR3: CASSPGGGSYEQYF
DNA: TGTGCCAGCTCACCAGGCGGGGGGAGCTACGAGCAGTACTTC

V: TRBV5-1
J: TRBJ1-1
size: -
D: -
CDR3: CASSLGHSLNTEAFF
DNA: TGCGCCAGCAGCTTGGGCCACTCATTGAACACTGAAGCTTTCTTT

V: TRBV28
J: TRBJ1-1
size: once
D: -
CDR3: CANRRSLNTEAFF
DNA: TGTGCCAACCGCAGGTCCTTGAACACTGAAGCTTTCTTT

V: TRBV29-1
J: TRBJ2-5
size: -
D: -
CDR3: CSVSTGTSRRETQYF
DNA: TGCAGCGTGTCAACCGGGACTTCCCGCCGAGAGACCCAGTACTTC

V: TRBV29-1
J: TRBJ1-1
size: -
D: TRBD1
CDR3: CSVDPQGREAFF
DNA: TGCAGCGTTGACCCACAGGGGCGTGAAGCTTTCTTT

V: TRBV6-2/TRBV6-3
J: TRBJ2-4
size: -
D: -
CDR3: CASSTGGSGKNIQYF
DNA: TGTGCCAGCAGTACAGGAGGGTCAGGCAAAAACATTCAGTACTTC

V: TRBV3-1/TRBV3-2
J: TRBJ2-5
size: -
D: -
CDR3: CASSPCLGGYQETQYF
DNA: TGTGCCAGCAGCCCCTGTCTTGGAGGGTACCAAGAGACCCAGTACTTC

V: TRBV9
J: TRBJ2-1
size: -
D: TRBD2
CDR3: CASSVLTLADEQFF
DNA: TGTGCCAGCAGCGTTCTAACCCTAGCGGATGAGCAGTTCTTC

V: TRBV14
J: TRBJ1-3
size: -
D: -
CDR3: CASSPRGTTGNTIYF
DNA: TGTGCCAGCAGCCCCCGGGGGACGACTGGAAACACCATATATTTT

V: TRBV19
J: TRBJ2-5
size: -
D: TRBD1
CDR3: CASSTWDRSGTQYF
DNA: TGTGCCAGTAGTACATGGGACAGGTCCGGGACCCAGTACTTC

V: TRBV25-1
J: TRBJ2-7
size: once
D: -
CDR3: CASSERDGTSPYF
DNA: TGTGCCAGCAGTGAACGGGACGGGACAAGTCCGTACTTC

V: TRBV15
J: TRBJ1-1
size: -
D: -
CDR3: CATSREQGTPRAFF
DNA: TGTGCCACCAGCAGAGAACAGGGAACCCCCCGAGCTTTCTTT

V: TRBV7-2
J: TRBJ1-1
size: -
D: TRBD1
CDR3: CASSPQGETEAFF
DNA: TGTGCCAGCAGCCCACAGGGGGAGACTGAAGCTTTCTTT

V: TRBV7-2
J: TRBJ1-1
size: -
D: -
CDR3: CASNDRYTEAFF
DNA: TGTGCCAGCAACGACAGATACACTGAAGCTTTCTTT

V: TRBV28
J: TRBJ1-1
size: -
D: TRBD1
CDR3: CASSSGQGDEAFF
DNA: TGTGCCAGCAGTTCCGGACAGGGGGATGAAGCTTTCTTT

V: TRBV3-1/TRBV3-2
J: TRBJ1-2
size: -
D: -
CDR3: CASSHLGHPSGGYTF
DNA: TGTGCCAGCAGCCACCTCGGACATCCATCCGGTGGCTACACCTTC

V: TRBV7-2
J: TRBJ1-6
size: -
D: -
CDR3: CASSQDRFGAPLHF
DNA: TGTGCCAGCAGCCAAGACAGGTTTGGGGCACCCCTCCACTTT

V: TRBV7-3
J: TRBJ1-1
size: -
D: -
CDR3: CASSQQQNTEAFF
DNA: TGTGCCAGCAGCCAACAGCAAAACACTGAAGCTTTCTTT

V: TRBV27
J: TRBJ1-3
size: -
D: TRBD1
CDR3: CASSPRDSYSGNTIYF
DNA: TGTGCCAGCAGTCCACGGGACAGTTACTCTGGAAACACCATATATTTT

V: TRBV19
J: TRBJ2-3
size: -
D: TRBD2
CDR3: CASSVSGNTDTQYF
DNA: TGTGCCAGTAGTGTTAGCGGGAACACAGATACGCAGTATTTT

V: TRBV5-4
J: TRBJ2-2
size: once
D: -
CDR3: CASSYRTAPLNTGELFF
DNA: TGTGCCAGCAGCTACCGGACAGCCCCCCTGAACACCGGGGAGCTGTTTTTT

V: TRBV3-1/TRBV3-2
J: TRBJ2-3
size: once
D: TRBD2
CDR3: CASSPGTSGFTDTQYF
DNA: TGTGCCAGCAGCCCTGGGACTAGCGGGTTCACAGATACGCAGTATTTT

V: TRBV6-6
J: TRBJ2-7
size: -
D: -
CDR3: CASSTPTGLYEQYF
DNA: TGTGCCAGCAGTACACCGACAGGACTCTACGAGCAGTACTTC

V: TRBV11-2
J: TRBJ2-3
size: -
D: -
CDR3: CASSLLRTDTQYF
DNA: TGTGCCAGCAGCTTACTCCGCACAGATACGCAGTATTTT

V: TRBV19
J: TRBJ1-5
size: -
D: TRBD1
CDR3: CASSTYRGGGQPQHF
DNA: TGTGCCAGTAGTACGTACAGGGGCGGAGGGCAGCCCCAGCATTTT

V: TRBV19
J: TRBJ1-5
size: -
D: -
CDR3: CATRSHGQQNQPQHF
DNA: TGTGCCACACGCAGTCACGGACAGCAAAATCAGCCCCAGCATTTT

V: TRBV2
J: TRBJ2-1
size: -
D: TRBD2
CDR3: CASNGLAGAHNEQFF
DNA: TGTGCCAGCAACGGACTAGCGGGGGCCCACAATGAGCAGTTCTTC

V: TRBV5-1
J: TRBJ1-1
size: few
D: -
CDR3: CASSLGGNTEAFF
DNA: TGCGCCAGCAGCTTGGGAGGGAACACTGAAGCTTTCTTT

V: TRBV5-8
J: TRBJ2-1
size: -
D: TRBD1
CDR3: CASSSRDRGPEQFF
DNA: TGTGCCAGCAGCTCCCGGGACAGGGGTCCTGAGCAGTTCTTC

V: TRBV5-4
J: TRBJ1-2
size: -
D: TRBD1
CDR3: CASSFMGQYGYTF
DNA: TGTGCCAGCAGCTTTATGGGACAGTATGGCTACACCTTC

V: TRBV5-1
J: TRBJ1-2
size: -
D: -
CDR3: CASSLGGEGPYGYTF
DNA: TGCGCCAGCAGCTTGGGCGGGGAAGGTCCCTATGGCTACACCTTC

V: TRBV10-2
J: TRBJ2-2
size: -
D: -
CDR3: CATPAGKNTGELFF
DNA: TGCGCCACTCCAGCAGGGAAGAACACCGGGGAGCTGTTTTTT

V: TRBV12-5
J: TRBJ2-3
size: -
D: -
CDR3: CATGGQVDTQYF
DNA: TGTGCAACCGGGGGGCAGGTTGATACGCAGTATTTT

V: TRBV5-6
J: TRBJ2-7
size: -
D: -
CDR3: CASSWGDSGDEQYF
DNA: TGTGCCAGCAGCTGGGGCGATTCAGGGGACGAGCAGTACTTC

V: TRBV5-1
J: TRBJ1-5
size: -
D: -
CDR3: CASSLSGSNQPQHF
DNA: TGCGCCAGCAGCCTTTCGGGGAGCAATCAGCCCCAGCATTTT

V: TRBV6-5
J: TRBJ1-2
size: -
D: TRBD1
CDR3: CASSSGQGLRVGYTF
DNA: TGTGCCAGCAGTTCCGGACAGGGGCTAAGAGTAGGCTACACCTTC

V: TRBV6-5
J: TRBJ2-1
size: once
D: -
CDR3: CASSSNSGSYNEQFF
DNA: TGTGCCAGCAGTTCCAATAGCGGCTCCTACAATGAGCAGTTCTTC

V: TRBV5-5
J: TRBJ2-2
size: few
D: TRBD1
CDR3: CASSYRQGVSGTAGELFF
DNA: TGTGCCAGCAGCTATAGACAGGGTGTGAGCGGTACAGCCGGGGAGCTGTTTTTT

V: TRBV7-9
J: TRBJ2-5
size: few
D: -
CDR3: CASSSGAEAFETQYF
DNA: TGTGCCAGCAGCTCAGGGGCGGAGGCTTTTGAGACCCAGTACTTC

V: TRBV2
J: TRBJ1-3
size: -
D: -
CDR3: CAVMRYPGDSQSSGNTIYF
DNA: TGTGCCGTTATGAGGTATCCGGGTGACAGTCAAAGCTCTGGAAACACCATATATTTT

V: TRBV7-9
J: TRBJ2-7
size: -
D: TRBD2
CDR3: CASLDGGYNEQYF
DNA: TGTGCCAGCTTAGACGGGGGGTATAACGAGCAGTACTTC

V: TRBV5-1
J: TRBJ1-1
size: -
D: TRBD1
CDR3: CASSPGTGGGLEAFF
DNA: TGCGCCAGCAGCCCCGGAACAGGGGGCGGCCTTGAAGCTTTCTTT

V: TRBV24-1
J: TRBJ2-5
size: -
D: TRBD2
CDR3: CATSDSRLAGRTQYF
DNA: TGTGCCACCAGTGATTCACGACTAGCGGGAAGAACCCAGTACTTC

V: TRBV15
J: TRBJ2-7
size: -
D: -
CDR3: CATSRGARYEQYF
DNA: TGTGCCACCAGCAGAGGGGCCCGCTACGAGCAGTACTTC

V: TRBV2
J: TRBJ2-7
size: few
D: TRBD1
CDR3: CASSPTGDYEQYF
DNA: TGTGCCAGCAGCCCGACAGGGGACTACGAGCAGTACTTC

V: TRBV7-9
J: TRBJ2-5
size: -
D: TRBD1
CDR3: CASSRTGTGPLETQYF
DNA: TGTGCCAGCAGCCGGACCGGGACAGGGCCTTTGGAGACCCAGTACTTC

V: TRBV2
J: TRBJ2-2
size: -
D: -
CDR3: CASVRGNTGELFF
DNA: TGTGCCAGCGTCAGAGGGAACACCGGGGAGCTGTTTTTT

V: TRBV12-3/TRBV12-4
J: TRBJ1-1
size: -
D: -
CDR3: CASSPLRF
DNA: TGTGCCAGCAGCCCCCTCCGGTTT

V: TRBV28
J: TRBJ1-1
size: -
D: TRBD1
CDR3: CASSFMLALGQALPTEAFF
DNA: TGTGCCAGCAGTTTCATGTTGGCCCTCGGACAGGCACTACCCACTGAAGCTTTCTTT

V: TRBV5-1
J: TRBJ2-1
size: -
D: TRBD2
CDR3: CASSLRGRGLAANNEQFF
DNA: TGCGCCAGCAGCTTGAGGGGTAGGGGACTAGCGGCCAACAATGAGCAGTTCTTC

V: TRBV18
J: TRBJ2-1
size: -
D: -
CDR3: CASSPGQYNEQFF
DNA: TGTGCCAGCTCACCCGGACAGTACAATGAGCAGTTCTTC

V: TRBV5-1
J: TRBJ1-5
size: -
D: -
CDR3: CASSFSGNQPQHF
DNA: TGCGCCAGCAGCTTCAGTGGCAATCAGCCCCAGCATTTT

V: TRBV7-2
J: TRBJ1-1
size: -
D: TRBD1
CDR3: CASSPAWGFTGAEAFF
DNA: TGTGCCAGCAGCCCCGCCTGGGGGTTCACAGGGGCGGAAGCTTTCTTT

V: TRBV4-2
J: TRBJ2-3
size: -
D: TRBD2
CDR3: CASSQDPPGGRRTDTQYF
DNA: TGTGCCAGCAGCCAAGACCCCCCTGGCGGGAGACGTACAGATACGCAGTATTTT